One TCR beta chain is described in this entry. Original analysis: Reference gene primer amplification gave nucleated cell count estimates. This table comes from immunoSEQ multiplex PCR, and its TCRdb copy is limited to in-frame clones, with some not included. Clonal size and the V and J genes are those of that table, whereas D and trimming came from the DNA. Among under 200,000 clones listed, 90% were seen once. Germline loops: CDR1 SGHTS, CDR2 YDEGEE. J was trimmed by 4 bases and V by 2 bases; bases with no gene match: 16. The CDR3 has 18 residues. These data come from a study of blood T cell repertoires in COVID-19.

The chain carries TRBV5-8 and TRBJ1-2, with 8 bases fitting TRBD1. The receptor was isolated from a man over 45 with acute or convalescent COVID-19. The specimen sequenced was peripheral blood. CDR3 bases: TGTGCCAGCAGCTTCGTTATCGACGGACAGGGAAGGGTCTATGGCTACACCTTC. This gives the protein CASSFVIDGQGRVYGYTF.